This T cell receptor (beta chain) was documented in a study of T-cell memory formation after mild COVID-19. In TCRdb, the 5' RACE reads were re-called with MiXCR into one record per CDR3 protein. The table has some 200,000 distinct CDR3 sequences, around 8.8% seen once. The V gene lost 2 bases and the J gene lost 1 base, with 12 bases spanning the gap. The CDR3 runs 15 residues. Germline CDR1 SGHKS, CDR2 YYEKEE (reference sequence). Sample: PBMCs or a T cell subset sorted from them (not recorded which). The sequence was obtained from a man aged 18 to 35 who had mild COVID-19 (a few samples of this study predate the infection). Cell type and time point are not known. This chain links TRBV5-5 with TRBJ2-5; D is possibly TRBD1 or TRBD2 (5 bases each). The CDR3, as DNA: TGTGCCAGCAGCTTTCAGTCCGGGACCCAAGAGACCCAGTACTTC. Translation gives CASSFQSGTQETQYF.